The entry below describes one T cell receptor (beta chain). This entry comes from a study of blood T cell repertoires in COVID-19. Study details: The United States, Italy and Spain provided the acute and convalescent COVID-19 samples.

TCRdb's table, derived via immunoSEQ multiplex PCR, lists solely in-frame clones and lacks some. This sample has just over 150,000 clones, with about 79% found just once. This TCR was sampled from a woman in her forties or fifties with acute or convalescent COVID-19. The source material was peripheral blood.

In DNA form, the CDR3 reads TGTGCCAGCAGCCAGGCTTCGGGGACCGGGGAGCTGTTTTTT. This encodes CASSQASGTGELFF. The rearrangement joins TRBV4-2 to TRBJ2-2, with a possible D match to TRBD2 (5 bases). Trimming left V 3 bases short and J 5 bases short, with 10 bases between. The CDR3 is 14 residues long. Germline loops: CDR1 LGHNA, CDR2 YNFKEQ.